This T cell receptor (beta chain) came from a study of molecular identifiers for immune sequencing clone quantification. Across the whole study: With replicates, the RNA of about 20,000 or 100,000 naive CD8 cells was split five ways and four were sequenced.

Bulk TCR libraries used previously described methods and listed TCR primers. TCRdb re-analysed the PCR reads in MiXCR, keeping a single row per CDR3 protein. The repertoire holds some 320,000 distinct CDR3 sequences, with over 20% as singletons. With 10%, 30% or 50% of RNA, roughly 20,000 to 1,000,000 naive CD8 T cells were sequenced. Germline loops: CDR1 SGHTA, CDR2 FQGNSA. With 1 base clipped from V and 3 bases from J, the junction kept 6 bases outside the gene matches. This CDR3 region has 18 residues. This clonotype was seen a handful of times. The TCR originated in a human donor in good health. Some libraries in this study had Jurkat cell RNA spiked in. The specimen was naive CD8+ T cells from blood, with Jurkat cell RNA spiked in. This sample's subset: FACS-sorted CD8+CD4-CCR7+CD45RA+ naive T cells. The chain combines TRBV7-2 with TRBJ2-3; 14 bases align to TRBD2. The DNA of the CDR3 is TGTGCCAGCAGCTTAGAAGGACTAGCGGGGGGTCAAACAGATACGCAGTATTTT. It codes for CASSLEGLAGGQTDTQYF.